Sequencing of this T cell receptor (beta chain) was carried out in a study of shared clonotypes between healthy human individuals. Tens of thousands of T cell genomes, or approximately 200 ng DNA, went into the sorted-subset replicate PCRs. Generated by immunoSEQ multiplex PCR, the TCRdb table keeps only in-frame clones and is missing some. Of 2 million to 2.5 million clones listed, around 95% are singletons. General study points: Sorted-subset sequencing, rarefaction showed, was incomplete despite large depth. Naive subsets generally had larger estimated richness than memory subsets.

From CD4+ cells came CD45RA+ naive and CD45RA-negative memory subsets. For this clone: The antigen is not known.

Trimming shortened V by 1 base and J by 3 bases, and 4 bases separated the two germline ends. Germline loops: CDR1 SGHRS, CDR2 YFSETQ. The CDR3 loop spans 13 amino acids. The origin of this receptor is a man younger than 35 in good health. Sequences were obtained from naive CD4+ T cells sorted from blood. Noted subset: CD45RA+ positively selected. The genes are TRBV5-1 and TRBJ1-4; D uncertain. The CDR3 DNA reads TGCGCCAGCAGCTTGCAGGCTAATGAAAAACTGTTTTTT. Its protein is CASSLQANEKLFF.